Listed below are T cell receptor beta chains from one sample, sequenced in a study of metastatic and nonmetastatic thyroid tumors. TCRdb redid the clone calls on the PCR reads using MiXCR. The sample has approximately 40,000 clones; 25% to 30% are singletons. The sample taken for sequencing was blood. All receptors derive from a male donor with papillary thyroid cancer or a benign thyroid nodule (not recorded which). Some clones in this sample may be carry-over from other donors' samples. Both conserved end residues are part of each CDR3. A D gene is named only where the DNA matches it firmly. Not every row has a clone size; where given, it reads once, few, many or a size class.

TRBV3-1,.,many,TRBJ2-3,TGTGCCAGCAGCCAAAACGTCTGGGGGGATACGCAGTATTTT,CASSQNVWGDTQYF
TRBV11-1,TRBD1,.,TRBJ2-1,TGTGCCAGCAGCATGGGGGCAGGGGGCTACCATGAGCAGTTCTTC,CASSMGAGGYHEQFF
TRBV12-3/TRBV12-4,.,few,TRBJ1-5,TGTGCCAGCAGTTTAGGTACCTGGCAGCCCCAGCATTTT,CASSLGTWQPQHF
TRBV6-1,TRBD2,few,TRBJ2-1,TGTGCCAGCAGTGTCATAGCGGGAGGGCCCCTTGGTGAGCAGTTCTTC,CASSVIAGGPLGEQFF
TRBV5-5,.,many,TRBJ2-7,TGTGCCAGCAGCTGGCCCTGGGCAGGCGACTACGAGCAGTACTTC,CASSWPWAGDYEQYF
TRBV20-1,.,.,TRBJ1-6,TGCAGTGCTAGCTTGTCACAAGATAATTCACCCCTCCACTTT,CSASLSQDNSPLHF
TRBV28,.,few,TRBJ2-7,TGTGCCAGCAGTTTGTTGTGGGGCTCATACGAGCAGTACTTC,CASSLLWGSYEQYF
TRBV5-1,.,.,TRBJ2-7,TGCGCCAGCAGCTTCACGGTGGGGCCCTACGAGCAGTACTTC,CASSFTVGPYEQYF
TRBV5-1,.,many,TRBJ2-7,TGCGCCAGCAGCTTGATGGAGTCCTACGAGCAGTACTTC,CASSLMESYEQYF
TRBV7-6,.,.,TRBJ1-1,TGTGCCAGCAGCCCCGCGGGTCAGGGGAACACTGAAGCTTTCTTT,CASSPAGQGNTEAFF
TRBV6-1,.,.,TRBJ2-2,TGTGCCAGCAGTCCCGGGGTAGCGGTGTTCCTCACCGGGGAGCTGTTTTTT,CASSPGVAVFLTGELFF
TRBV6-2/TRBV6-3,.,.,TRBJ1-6,TGTGCCAGCAGTTACTCGATACGGGATTCCCTCCACTTT,CASSYSIRDSLHF
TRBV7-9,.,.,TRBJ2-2,TGTGCCAGCAGCTCCCGGGGGTGGGACGGGCAGCTGTTTTTT,CASSSRGWDGQLFF
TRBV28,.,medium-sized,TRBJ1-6,TGTGCCAGCAGTTCGCCGGGAAGCGATTCTTCACCCCTCCACTTT,CASSSPGSDSSPLHF
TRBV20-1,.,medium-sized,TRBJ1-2,TGCAGTGCTAGTGGTACACCCTATGGCTACACCTTC,CSASGTPYGYTF
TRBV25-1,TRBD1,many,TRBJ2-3,TGTGCCAGCAGTCGAGTTTCGGGACAGACCCCACACACAGATACGCAGTATTTT,CASSRVSGQTPHTDTQYF
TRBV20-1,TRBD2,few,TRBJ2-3,TGCAGTGCTAGAGATCAAAGCCGGGGGGTGGGCACAGATACGCAGTATTTT,CSARDQSRGVGTDTQYF
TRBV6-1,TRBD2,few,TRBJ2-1,TGTGCCAGCAGTGAATCTCCGGGACTAGCGTGGGCCAATGAGCAGTTCTTC,CASSESPGLAWANEQFF
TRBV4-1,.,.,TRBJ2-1,TGCGCCAGCATCCAAGTCGGTGGAAGTGAGGAGTTCTTC,CASIQVGGSEEFF
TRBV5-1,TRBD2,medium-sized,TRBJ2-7,TGCGCCAGCAGCTTGGATAGCGGGGGGGCAGGGGAGCAGTACTTC,CASSLDSGGAGEQYF
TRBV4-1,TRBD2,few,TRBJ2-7,TGCGCCAGCAGCCAAGTATCCGGGAGGGAACTCTCCTACGAGCAGTACTTC,CASSQVSGRELSYEQYF
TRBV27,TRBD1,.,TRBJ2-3,TGTGCCAGCAGTTCCTATCCGGGACAGGATAACGCAGATACGCAGTATTTT,CASSSYPGQDNADTQYF
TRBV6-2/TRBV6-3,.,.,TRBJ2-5,TGTGCCAGCAGATCTCCCCGGGACAACCTCCAAGAGACCCAGTACTTC,CASRSPRDNLQETQYF
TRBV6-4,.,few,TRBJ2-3,TGCGTCAGCAGTGACGGGGCAGCTAGCACAGATACGCAGTATTTT,CVSSDGAASTDTQYF
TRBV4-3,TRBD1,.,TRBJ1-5,TGCGCCAGCAGCCTAGGGACAGGGGAACAGCCCCAGCATTTT,CASSLGTGEQPQHF
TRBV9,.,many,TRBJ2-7,TGTGCCAGCAGTACCGAGGGGGGGGACGAGCAGTACTTC,CASSTEGGDEQYF
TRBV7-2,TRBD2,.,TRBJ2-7,TGTGCCAGCAGCGGAATAGCGGGAGGTTCCGAGCAGTACTTC,CASSGIAGGSEQYF
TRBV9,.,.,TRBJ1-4,TGTGCCAGCAGCGTATTAGGTCAGGTCTCTGAAAAACTGTTGTTT,CASSVLGQVSEKLLF
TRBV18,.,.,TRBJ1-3,TGTGCCAGCTCACCAGCGGGGGACGGCAACACTATATATTTT,CASSPAGDGNTIYF
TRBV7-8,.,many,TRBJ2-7,TGTGCCAGCAGCTGGGACAACTACGAGCAGTACTTC,CASSWDNYEQYF
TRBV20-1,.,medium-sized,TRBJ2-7,TGCAGTGCTCAGGGCCGAGAGGTAACCGAGCAGTACTTC,CSAQGREVTEQYF
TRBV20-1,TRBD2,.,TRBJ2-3,TGCAGTGCTGGACCCTTTCATAAGGGACTAGTAGATACGCCGTATTTT,CSAGPFHKGLVDTPYF
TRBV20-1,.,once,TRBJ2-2,TGCAGTGCTAGAGAGGGGGCAATTAACACCGGGGAGCTGTTTTTT,CSAREGAINTGELFF
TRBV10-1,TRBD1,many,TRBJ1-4,TGCGCCAGCAGTGAGACCTGGACAGGAGAGACTACCCAAGGAAAACTGTTTTTT,CASSETWTGETTQGKLFF
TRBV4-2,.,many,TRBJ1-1,TGTGCCAGCAGCCAAGACTGGCACAACCTAAAGGAAGCTTTCTTT,CASSQDWHNLKEAFF
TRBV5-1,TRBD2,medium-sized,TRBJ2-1,TGCGCCAGCAGCTTGATAGCGGGAGTGGACTACAATGAGCAGTTCTTC,CASSLIAGVDYNEQFF
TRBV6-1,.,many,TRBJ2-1,TGTGCCAGCAGTTTCCCGCCGGAAGATGAGCAGTTCTTC,CASSFPPEDEQFF
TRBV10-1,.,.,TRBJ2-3,TGCGCCAGCAGTGGTCCCGCAGCGGGGCGGACAGATACGCAGTCTTTT,CASSGPAAGRTDTQSF
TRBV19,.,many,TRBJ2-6,TGTGCCAGTAGCGGGGGTGAGGGGGCCAACGTCCTGACTTTC,CASSGGEGANVLTF
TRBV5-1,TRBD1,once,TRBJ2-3,TGCGCCAGCAGCCTGGACAGGGGAAGTGGGTCGCAGTATTTT,CASSLDRGSGSQYF
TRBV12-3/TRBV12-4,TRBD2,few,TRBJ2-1,TGTGCCAGCAGCCTAAGCGGGGTATACAATGAGCAGTTCTTC,CASSLSGVYNEQFF
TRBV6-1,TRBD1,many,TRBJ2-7,TGTGCCAGCAGTTCGGGACAGATCACCTACGAGCAGTACTTC,CASSSGQITYEQYF
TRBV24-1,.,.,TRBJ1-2,TGTGCCACCAGCGTCACGAGGGGACGTGGCTACACCTTC,CATSVTRGRGYTF
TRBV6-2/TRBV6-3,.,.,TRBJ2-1,TGTGCCAGCAGTTACTCGTCTAGCTTGGGAAATGAGCAGTTCTTC,CASSYSSSLGNEQFF
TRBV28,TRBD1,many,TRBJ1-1,TGTGCCAGCAGTTTCGGCAGGGGGATCACTGAAGCTTTCTTT,CASSFGRGITEAFF
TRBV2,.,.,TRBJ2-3,TGTGCCAGCAGGGGGGACTTCACAGATACGCAGTATTTT,CASRGDFTDTQYF
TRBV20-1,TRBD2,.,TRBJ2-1,TGCAGTGCAACACTAGCGGTGACTAATGATCAGTTCTTC,CSATLAVTNDQFF
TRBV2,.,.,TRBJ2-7,TGTGCCAGCAGTGAAGGACAGCCCGCATTTTACGAGCAGTACTTC,CASSEGQPAFYEQYF
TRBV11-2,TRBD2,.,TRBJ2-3,TGTGCCAGCAGCTTAGAAGCGGGAGCGGGCACAGATACGCAGTATTTT,CASSLEAGAGTDTQYF